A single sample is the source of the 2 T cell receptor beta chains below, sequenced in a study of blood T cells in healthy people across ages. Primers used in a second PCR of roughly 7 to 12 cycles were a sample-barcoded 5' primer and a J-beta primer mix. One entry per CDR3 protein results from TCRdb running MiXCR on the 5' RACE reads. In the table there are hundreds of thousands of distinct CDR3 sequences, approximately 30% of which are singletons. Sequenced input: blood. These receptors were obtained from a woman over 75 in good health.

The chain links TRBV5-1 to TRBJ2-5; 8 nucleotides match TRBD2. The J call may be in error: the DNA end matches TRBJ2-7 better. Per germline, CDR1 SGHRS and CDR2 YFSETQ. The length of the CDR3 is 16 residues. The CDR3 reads CASSPVYSGEPYEQYF. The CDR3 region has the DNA TGCGCCAGCAGCCCGGTTTATAGCGGGGAACCCTACGAGCAGTACTTC.

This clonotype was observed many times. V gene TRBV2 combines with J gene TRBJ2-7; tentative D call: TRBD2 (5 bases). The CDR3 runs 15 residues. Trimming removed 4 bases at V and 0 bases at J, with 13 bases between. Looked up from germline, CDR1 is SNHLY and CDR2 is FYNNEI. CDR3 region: CASSVREISSYEQYF. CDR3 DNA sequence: TGTGCCAGCAGTGTGAGGGAAATCAGCTCCTACGAGCAGTACTTC.